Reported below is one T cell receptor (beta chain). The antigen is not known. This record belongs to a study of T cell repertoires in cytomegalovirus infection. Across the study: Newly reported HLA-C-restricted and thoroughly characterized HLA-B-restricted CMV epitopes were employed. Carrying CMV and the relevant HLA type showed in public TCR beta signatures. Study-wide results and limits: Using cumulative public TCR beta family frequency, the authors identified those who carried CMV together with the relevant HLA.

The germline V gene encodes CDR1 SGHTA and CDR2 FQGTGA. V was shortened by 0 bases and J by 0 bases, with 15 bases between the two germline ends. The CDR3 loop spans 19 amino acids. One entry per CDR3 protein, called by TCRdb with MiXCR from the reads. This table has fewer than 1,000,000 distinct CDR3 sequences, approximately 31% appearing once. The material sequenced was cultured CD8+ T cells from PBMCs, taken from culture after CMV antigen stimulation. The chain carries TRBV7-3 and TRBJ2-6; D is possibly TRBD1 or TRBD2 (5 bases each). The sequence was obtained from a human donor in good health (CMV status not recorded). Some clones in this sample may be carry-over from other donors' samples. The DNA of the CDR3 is TGTGCCAGCAGCTTAACGGGGGAACCACATAGCTCTGGGGCCAACGTCCTGACTTTC. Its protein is CASSLTGEPHSSGANVLTF.